This T cell receptor beta chain was profiled in a study of monozygotic twins with inflammatory bowel disease. Study findings and constraints: Cells of different T cell subtypes could not be told apart. Ultimately, a single strong signal or clonotype associated with IBD was not supported.

There are 13 residues in the CDR3. CDR1 and CDR2 (germline): SGHRS, YFSETQ. A 6-nucleotide sample barcode was carried by the UMIs, which template switching added. cDNA for TCRalpha and TCRbeta was amplified by nested PCRs of roughly 17 then 8 to 10 cycles. One entry per CDR3 protein, without DNA, is what TCRdb gives after re-calling the 5' RACE reads. The sample yields some 450,000 distinct CDR3 sequences, of which the top ten take up 2.4%. Remarks on this clonotype: Its antigen is undetermined.

This chain links TRBV5-1 with TRBJ1-2. The sequence came from a human donor with ulcerative colitis or Crohn's disease, or a healthy co-twin of an affected twin (not recorded which). The specimen sequenced was blood. The CDR3 loop reads CASSLAEGSGYTF.